This TCR beta chain is from a study of T cell responses to AZD1222 COVID-19 vaccine. Study-level findings and limits: Repertoires were obtained only post-peak T cell response. Increases in Spike-specific TCR breadth and depth were seen after two AZD1222 doses. White British people made up most donors, females outnumbered males, and clonal diversity was possibly underestimated. Only a handful of AZD1222 recipients, six or seven in all, had baseline seropositivity.

Germline V gene lookup returns CDR1 MNHEY and CDR2 SVGAGI. V lost 1 base, J lost 0 bases, and 8 bases lay in between. CDR3 length equals 15 residues. About this clone itself: Its antigen is unidentified.

TCRdb's copy holds only in-frame clones and misses some; the assay was immunoSEQ multiplex PCR. The sample lists about 85,000 clones, approximately 87% occurring once. The J gene is TRBJ2-3, the V gene TRBV6-5; either TRBD1 or TRBD2 may fit D (5 bases each). This receptor was identified in an adult in good health. Sequencing was performed on peripheral blood, taken on day 0 of AZD1222 vaccination. CDR3 DNA: TGTGCCAGCAGTTACTTCGGGGACAGCACAGATACGCAGTATTTT. Translation gives CASSYFGDSTDTQYF.